These 17 T cell receptor beta chains were all obtained from the same sample, sequenced in a study of radiation and T cells in renal cell carcinoma. The time point is: blood 4 weeks post-SBRT, at nephrectomy. Treatment given: 15 Gy SBRT to primary tumor, nephrectomy 4 weeks later. Clones were read by immunoSEQ multiplex PCR, and TCRdb kept only the in-frame ones, dropping some. This sample has around 180,000 clones; about 85% occur once, and the top ten carry 10% to 12%. This specimen was blood, taken from a patient whose treatment included radiotherapy and nephrectomy. All receptors come from a woman aged 50 to 60 with renal cell carcinoma.

The chain is built from TRBV18 and TRBJ1-6, with D uncertain. The CDR3 loop spans 13 amino acids. CDR1 and CDR2 (germline): KGHSH, LQKENI. The V gene lost 8 bases and the J gene lost 8 bases, with 13 bases spanning the gap. This chain's CDR3 is CASERGVDSPLHF. The DNA for the CDR3 is TGTGCCAGCGAACGAGGTGTCGATTCACCCCTCCACTTT.

The genes are TRBV6-1 and TRBJ1-1, with 8 bases aligning to TRBD1. J was trimmed by 10 bases and V by 3 bases; bases with no gene match: 4. The CDR3 contains 12 residues. CDR1 is MNHNS, CDR2 SASEGT, per germline. The CDR3 region is CASSDETGVAFF. In nucleotides, the CDR3 is TGTGCCAGCAGTGACGAGACAGGGGTAGCTTTCTTT.

This chain joins TRBV5-6 and TRBJ2-3; no clear D gene. The germline V and J ends were trimmed by 2 bases and 1 base, with 8 bases remaining between them. The CDR3 runs to 14 residues. CDR1 SGHDT and CDR2 YYEEEE come from the germline V gene. The CDR3 loop is CASSLPRGTDTQYF. The CDR3 nucleotides read TGTGCCAGCAGCTTACCCCGAGGCACAGATACGCAGTATTTT.

The chain links TRBV18 to TRBJ1-3, with TRBD1 as a possible D gene (5 bases). V gave up 6 bases and J gave up 5 bases, with 14 bases separating them. There are 14 residues in the CDR3. Germline V gene sequence: CDR1 KGHSH, CDR2 LQKENI. CDR3 amino acids: CASSTPQGRNTIYF. In DNA form, the CDR3 reads TGTGCCAGCTCTACCCCCCAGGGACGAAACACCATATATTTT. Looking up the rest from reference TRBV18 and TRBJ1-3 gives the full variable domain: NAGVMQNPRHLVRRRGQEARLRCSPMKGHSHVYWYRQLPEEGLKFMVYLQKENIIDESGMPKERFSAEFPKEGPSILRIQQVVRGDSAAYFCASSTPQGRNTIYFGEGSWLTVV.

This clone was detected only once. The rearrangement uses TRBV9 and TRBJ1-3; TRBD1 might be the D (6 bases). The germline CDR1 and CDR2 sequences are SGDLS and YYNGEE. Deletions cut 0 bases from V and 4 bases from J, with 11 bases between. The CDR3 length is 15 residues. CDR3 amino acids: CASSVDSGAGNTIYF. CDR3 sequence (DNA): TGTGCCAGCAGCGTAGATTCAGGGGCCGGAAACACCATATATTTT.

V is TRBV7-9 and J is TRBJ2-5, with TRBD2 as a possible D gene (6 bases). V was shortened by 4 bases and J by 5 bases, with 11 bases between the two germline ends. CDR3 length: 13 amino acids. The V gene's germline CDR1 is SEHNR and CDR2 FQNEAQ (reference sequence). Here the CDR3 DNA reads TGTGCCAGCAGCTCATCGGGAGTGGAGACCCAGTACTTC. This codes for CASSSSGVETQYF.

This chain uses TRBV9 with TRBJ2-5; TRBD2 matches at 7 bases. The CDR3 runs 16 residues. The junction had 5 bases not matched to a gene; V was cut back by 0 bases and J by 0 bases. Germline V gives CDR1 SGDLS, CDR2 YYNGEE. The CDR3 here is CASSVASGGNQETQYF. Written as DNA, the CDR3 is TGTGCCAGCAGCGTAGCTTCGGGGGGTAACCAAGAGACCCAGTACTTC. The full variable domain, rest sourced from reference TRBV9 and TRBJ2-5, is DSGVTQTPKHLITATGQRVTLRCSPRSGDLSVYWYQQSLDQGLQFLIQYYNGEERAKGNILERFSAQQFPDLHSELNLSSLELGDSALYFCASSVASGGNQETQYFGPGTRLLVL.

The gene calls are TRBV5-6 and TRBJ2-6; TRBD1 agrees at 9 bases. Germline values: CDR1 SGHDT, CDR2 YYEEEE. The ends lost 4 bases at V and 1 base at J; junction bases unmatched: 9. The CDR3 sequence is 18 residues long. For the CDR3, the DNA is TGTGCCAGCAGCGTCCCCGGACAGGGGATATCTGGGGCCAACGTCCTGACTTTC. Protein sequence: CASSVPGQGISGANVLTF.

This clone was observed a single time. CDR3 sequence: CASSLQGARNQPQHF. The CDR3 coding sequence is TGTGCCAGCAGCCTACAGGGGGCCCGCAATCAGCCCCAGCATTTT. The chain joins TRBV6-6 to TRBJ1-5; 9 bases line up with TRBD1. Germline lookup yields CDR1 MNHNY and CDR2 SVGAGI (reference sequence). CDR3 size: 15 residues. Germline trimming cut 6 bases from V and 2 bases from J; bases unmatched to any gene: 5.

The chain joins TRBV30 to TRBJ1-3; D uncertain. Germline V gene sequence: CDR1 GTSNPN, CDR2 SVGIG (reference sequence). Trimming took off 1 base at V and 7 bases at J, with 14 bases between the two ends. The CDR3 consists of 14 residues. The chain's CDR3 is CAWSDLFKSNTIYF. The CDR3 coding sequence is TGTGCCTGGAGTGATCTGTTTAAGTCGAACACCATATATTTT.

The chain couples TRBV19 to TRBJ2-6; TRBD1 agrees at 7 bases. The V gene end was trimmed by 6 bases and the J gene end by 0 bases; junction bases not matched to a gene: 2. Germline CDR1 LNHDA, CDR2 SQIVND (reference sequence). This CDR3 spans 15 amino acids. This CDR3 reads CASRQGFSGANVLTF. The CDR3 coding sequence is TGTGCCAGTAGACAGGGGTTCTCTGGGGCCAACGTCCTGACTTTC.

The sample holds one count of this clone. CDR3 sequence reads: CASSLVSSGDWNEQFF. The DNA for the CDR3 is TGTGCCAGCAGCTTAGTGTCGAGCGGGGATTGGAATGAGCAGTTCTTC. The chain employs TRBV11-3 and TRBJ2-1, with 7 bases fitting TRBD2. The trim removed 1 base at V and 7 bases at J, leaving 10 bases unmatched. Germline V gene data show CDR1 as SGHNT and CDR2 as YENEEA. CDR3 size: 16 residues.

The chain couples TRBV7-2 to TRBJ2-7; 9 nucleotides line up with TRBD2. V was clipped by 5 bases and J by 2 bases; unmatched bases: 7. Germline loops: CDR1 SGHTA, CDR2 FQGNSA. The CDR3 runs to 15 residues. CDR3 sequence reads: CASSTDSSGAYEQYF. The CDR3 DNA reads as TGTGCCAGCAGCACAGATTCTAGCGGGGCCTACGAGCAGTACTTC.

The V gene is TRBV11-2, the J gene TRBJ1-2; TRBD1 aligns across 7 bases. After removal of 5 bases from V and 4 bases from J, the junction contained 13 bases not matched to a gene. CDR1 and CDR2 from the germline V gene are SGHAT and FQNNGV. This CDR3 spans 16 amino acids. CDR3 coding DNA: TGTGCCAGCAGCCGTTTTACAGGGGCACCTATCTATGGCTACACCTTC. Translated, it gives CASSRFTGAPIYGYTF.

Here the CDR3 reads CASSEYSGREAYF. In DNA form, the CDR3 reads TGTGCCAGCAGTGAATATTCCGGCAGGGAGGCGTACTTC. This chain uses TRBV25-1 with TRBJ2-7, with a weak D call TRBD2 (6 bases). The CDR3 is made up of 13 amino acids. CDR1 is MGHDK and CDR2 is SYGVNS in the germline V gene. The V end lost 0 bases, the J end lost 12 bases, and 15 bases lay between the germline ends.

The rearrangement joins TRBV6-6 to TRBJ2-2; the match to TRBD2 covers 7 bases. The CDR3 covers 13 residues. Germline V lookup: CDR1 MNHNY, CDR2 SVGAGI (reference sequence). The trim removed 6 bases at V and 6 bases at J, leaving 4 bases unmatched. The CDR3 DNA reads as TGTGCCAGCAGGGGACGGGAGGCCGGGGAGCTGTTTTTT. Its translation: CASRGREAGELFF.

This sequence joins TRBV5-6 and TRBJ2-7, with 8 bases identical to TRBD1. CDR3 length: 16 residues. Losses at the gene ends were 0 bases for V and 5 bases for J; bases not matched to a gene: 10. Germline V CDR1 and CDR2: SGHDT, YYEEEE. Here the CDR3 reads CASSLVGRGRFHEQYF. The CDR3 region has the DNA TGTGCCAGCAGCTTGGTGGGCAGGGGGCGCTTCCACGAGCAGTACTTC.